This record covers a single TCR beta chain. This sample was included in a study of patients and donors after allogeneic stem cell transplantation. Using its own MiXCR run on the RT-PCR reads, TCRdb lists one record per CDR3 protein. The sample includes fewer than 500,000 distinct CDR3 sequences, around 15% of them seen just once. V was cut by 4 bases and J by 2 bases, with 9 bases left in between. Germline-derived CDR1 and CDR2 are SQVTM and ANQGSEA. This CDR3 region has 12 residues. The genes are TRBV29-1 and TRBJ2-7; no clear D gene. The clonotype originates from a human donor who was either an allogeneic HSCT recipient or a stem cell or donor lymphocyte infusion donor (not recorded which). It is not recorded whose cells these are; they may come from a transplant donor. Sequences were obtained from blood, either unsorted or a sorted T cell fraction (not recorded which). CDR3 region: CSVGVSAYEQYF. In nucleotides, the CDR3 is TGCAGCGTTGGTGTCAGCGCCTACGAGCAGTACTTC.